Following are 32 T cell receptor beta chains from one sample sequenced in a study of early T cells in non-severe SARS-CoV-2 infection. Via MiXCR, TCRdb re-called the 5' RACE reads, giving one row per CDR3 protein. The sample shows about 110,000 distinct CDR3 sequences, 11% of them seen only once. The specimen was whole blood. These receptors all stem from an adult who was a healthcare worker with PCR-confirmed SARS-CoV-2 infection or an uninfected control (not recorded which).

This clonotype came up a few times. The chain carries TRBV20-1 and TRBJ2-1; a weak D match, TRBD1 (6 bases). V lost 6 bases, J lost 0 bases, and 12 bases lay in between. The CDR3 runs 14 residues. The germline CDR1 and CDR2 sequences are DFQATT and SNEGSKA (reference sequence). CDR3 sequence (DNA): TGCAGTGCCGTGGACAGACTCTCCTACAATGAGCAGTTCTTC. Translation gives CSAVDRLSYNEQFF.

This clonotype was counted ten times or more. This chain uses TRBV30 with TRBJ1-1, with D hard to call. Germline CDR1 GTSNPN, CDR2 SVGIG (reference sequence). The CDR3 runs to 11 residues. V lost 4 bases to trimming and J lost 0 bases, with 3 bases between them. The CDR3 protein is CAWKMNTEAFF. CDR3 DNA: TGTGCCTGGAAGATGAACACTGAAGCTTTCTTT.

The V and J genes are TRBV5-5 and TRBJ2-3, with D possibly being TRBD1 (6 bases). Germline CDR1 is SGHKS and CDR2 is YYEKEE (reference sequence). This CDR3 has 15 amino acids. The V end lost 5 bases, the J end lost 4 bases, and 17 bases lay between the germline ends. The CDR3 nucleotides are TGTGCCAGCAGTCTACAGGGAGCAGCAGCAGATACGCAGTATTTT. Residues: CASSLQGAAADTQYF.

CDR3 DNA: TGTGCCAGCAGCGCCCCTCCGGGATCCACAGATACGCAGTATTTT. Protein sequence: CASSAPPGSTDTQYF. This chain connects TRBV7-2 to TRBJ2-3, with D maybe TRBD2 (5 bases). The V end was cut by 5 bases, the J end by 2 bases, with 14 bases between. Germline V gives CDR1 SGHTA, CDR2 FQGNSA. This CDR3 contains 15 residues.

There are a few counts of this clonotype. The rearrangement uses TRBV2 and TRBJ2-7; D gene ambiguous. The V gene lost 11 bases and the J gene lost 3 bases, with 17 bases spanning the gap. This CDR3 contains 13 residues. Germline V gene lookup returns CDR1 SNHLY and CDR2 FYNNEI. The CDR3 sequence is CAGHRAKGYEQYF. For the CDR3, the DNA is TGTGCCGGCCACCGGGCCAAAGGCTACGAGCAGTACTTC.

This clonotype was picked up a small number of times. The V gene is TRBV2, the J gene TRBJ2-7; D perhaps matches TRBD2 (6 bases). CDR3 length: 13 residues. The germline CDR1 and CDR2 sequences are SNHLY and FYNNEI. V was shortened by 7 bases and J by 3 bases, with 13 bases between the two germline ends. CDR3 residues: CASTSGELYEQYF. The CDR3 bases are TGTGCCAGCACTTCGGGGGAGCTCTACGAGCAGTACTTC.

The sample holds many counts of this clonotype. This chain joins TRBV20-1 and TRBJ1-2; D possibly corresponds to TRBD1 (6 bases). The V end lost 2 bases, the J end lost 5 bases, and 24 bases lay between the germline ends. Germline-derived CDR1 and CDR2 are DFQATT and SNEGSKA (reference sequence). The CDR3 loop spans 17 amino acids. Here the CDR3 DNA reads TGCAGTGCTAGACCATTGGATATTAGTGGGCAGGGGTATGGCTACACCTTC. Its protein product is CSARPLDISGQGYGYTF.

This clonotype has only a few counts. This chain uses TRBV20-1 with TRBJ1-6; TRBD1 might be the D (5 bases). V lost 4 bases to trimming and J lost 1 base, with 17 bases between them. Germline V gene sequence: CDR1 DFQATT, CDR2 SNEGSKA (reference sequence). CDR3 length: 17 residues. In nucleotides, the CDR3 is TGCAGTGCTATTGGGACGGACGGTCGGTCCTATAATTCACCCCTCCACTTT. Translated: CSAIGTDGRSYNSPLHF.

There are a few counts of this clonotype. CDR3 sequence (DNA): TGTGCCAGCAGTCCATCGGGAAGCAATGAGCAGTTCTTC. As protein: CASSPSGSNEQFF. The chain uses TRBV28 and TRBJ2-1, with D possibly being TRBD2 (5 bases). CDR3 length: 13 amino acids. The ends were cut back, 5 bases at V and 6 bases at J, with 11 bases in the middle. CDR1 is MDHEN and CDR2 is SYDVKM in the germline V gene.

This chain joins TRBV28 and TRBJ1-2; 11 bases match TRBD1. With V trimmed by 5 bases and J by 7 bases, 6 bases remained unmatched. The CDR3 spans 14 residues. CDR1 MDHEN and CDR2 SYDVKM come from the germline V gene. CDR3 region: CASSPRTGGPGYTF. The CDR3 nucleotides read TGTGCCAGCAGTCCTCGGACAGGGGGCCCTGGCTACACCTTC.

The rearrangement links TRBV24-1 to TRBJ2-2; D uncertain. V lost 6 bases to trimming and J lost 0 bases, with 10 bases between them. Looked up from germline, CDR1 is KGHDR and CDR2 is SFDVKD. CDR3 length: 15 residues. The CDR3 DNA is TGTGCCACCAGTAGTATTCAATCGAACACCGGGGAGCTGTTTTTT. Protein sequence: CATSSIQSNTGELFF.

A few counts support this clonotype. The chain has TRBV10-3 and TRBJ2-7; D may be TRBD2 (5 bases). The germline V gene encodes CDR1 ENHRY and CDR2 SYGVKD. V lost 2 bases and J 3 bases, leaving 8 bases between the germline ends. The CDR3 contains 13 residues. The CDR3, as DNA: TGTGCCATCAGTGAGGAGAGGGACTACGAGCAGTACTTC. Encoded protein: CAISEERDYEQYF.

Here the CDR3 DNA reads TGTGCCAGCAGTACCCCAGGCACAGATACGCAGTATTTT. Translating it yields CASSTPGTDTQYF. The chain employs TRBV6-5 and TRBJ2-3; no clear D gene. With 5 bases removed from V and 1 base from J, the gap between germline ends came to 7 bases. Germline CDR1 is MNHEY and CDR2 is SVGAGI. The CDR3 covers 13 residues.

This clonotype was found many times. V and J are TRBV7-9 and TRBJ2-7; a possible D gene is TRBD2 (6 bases). Germline CDR1 and CDR2: SEHNR and FQNEAQ (reference sequence). V shed 3 bases and J shed 6 bases, with 21 bases lying between them. The CDR3 extends over 16 amino acids. CDR3: CASSFPLPAGGREQYF. In nucleotides, the CDR3 is TGTGCCAGCAGCTTCCCATTGCCCGCCGGGGGTCGCGAGCAGTACTTC.

This clonotype was observed at least ten times. The chain is built from TRBV6-2 or TRBV6-3 and TRBJ2-2; 11 bases match TRBD2. Germline lookup yields CDR1 MNHEY and CDR2 SVGEGT. The V gene end was trimmed by 4 bases and the J gene end by 2 bases; junction bases not matched to a gene: 12. This CDR3 is built from 19 residues. The CDR3 bases are TGTGCCAGCAGTTCAAATAGCGGGAGGGCCCCACGAAACACCGGGGAGCTGTTTTTT. It translates to CASSSNSGRAPRNTGELFF.

The chain combines TRBV29-1 with TRBJ1-2, with 7 bases lining up with TRBD1. The ends lost 6 bases at V and 6 bases at J; junction bases unmatched: 10. The CDR3 is made up of 13 amino acids. CDR1 and CDR2 (germline): SQVTM, ANQGSEA. In DNA form, the CDR3 reads TGCAGCGTAGGACGACAGGGTGAGGATGGCTACACCTTC. This translates into CSVGRQGEDGYTF.

The V call is TRBV7-8, the J call TRBJ2-7, with D perhaps matching TRBD1 or TRBD2 (5 bases each). The CDR3 consists of 15 residues. Trimming shortened V by 0 bases and J by 1 base, and 10 bases separated the two germline ends. From germline, CDR1 is SGHVS and CDR2 FQNEAQ. The CDR3 loop is CASSLARGDSYEQYF. The CDR3 nucleotides are TGTGCCAGCAGCTTAGCCCGAGGGGATTCCTACGAGCAGTACTTC.

V gene TRBV12-3 or TRBV12-4 combines with J gene TRBJ2-2; the D gene could be TRBD1 or TRBD2 (7 bases each). This CDR3 is built from 15 residues. Between the trimmed V and J ends, which lost 5 bases and 4 bases, there was a span of 14 bases. DNA for the CDR3: TGTGCCAGCAGTCTAAGCGGGACAGTCACCGGGGAGCTGTTTTTT. It is translated as CASSLSGTVTGELFF.

This clonotype was detected ten times or more. The chain uses TRBV12-3 or TRBV12-4 and TRBJ2-5, with 11 bases identical to TRBD2. The CDR3 is 18 residues long. The trim removed 5 bases at V and 4 bases at J, leaving 15 bases unmatched. The CDR3 coding sequence is TGTGCCAGCAGTCCCCCGGGACTAGCGGAACCCGGCACAGAGACCCAGTACTTC. Amino acids: CASSPPGLAEPGTETQYF.

The rearrangement joins TRBV13 to TRBJ2-3; 11 nucleotides agree with TRBD2. The germline gives CDR1 PRHDT, CDR2 FYEKMQ (reference sequence). V gave up 4 bases and J gave up 3 bases; unmatched junction bases: 9. The CDR3 is 17 residues long. The CDR3 DNA is TGTGCCAGCAGCTCCAGGACTAGCGGGTCTGCGACAGATACGCAGTATTTT. Protein: CASSSRTSGSATDTQYF.

This clonotype was counted only a few times. J is TRBJ2-5 and V is TRBV20-1, with D perhaps given as TRBD1 or TRBD2 (5 bases each). The V end was cut by 8 bases, the J end by 4 bases, with 11 bases between. This CDR3 spans 11 amino acids. Germline CDR1 reads DFQATT; CDR2 reads SNEGSKA (reference sequence). The CDR3 reads CSKAGRETQYF. CDR3 nucleotide sequence: TGCAGTAAAGCAGGGAGAGAGACCCAGTACTTC.

In this sample, this clonotype turned up many times. The chain links TRBV20-1 to TRBJ2-7, with TRBD2 identical over 11 bases. Unmatched junction bases numbered 8, after V lost 0 bases and J lost 1 base. The length of the CDR3 is 17 residues. Germline lookup yields CDR1 DFQATT and CDR2 SNEGSKA (reference sequence). CDR3 sequence (DNA): TGCAGTGCTAGAGATGGGGGGACTAGCGGTGAGTCCTACGAGCAGTACTTC. Its protein is CSARDGGTSGESYEQYF.

This clonotype has more than one count but fewer than ten. The chain has TRBV10-2 and TRBJ2-3; D not resolved. CDR3 length: 10 amino acids. Germline V gene sequence: CDR1 WSHSY, CDR2 SAAADI. The V end lost 7 bases, the J end lost 10 bases, and 9 bases lay between the germline ends. CDR3: CASNVAPQYF. CDR3 nucleotides: TGCGCCAGCAACGTTGCTCCGCAGTATTTT.

This clonotype has at least ten counts. The CDR3 is CASSHTSSHEQFF. The DNA of the CDR3 is TGTGCCAGCAGTCACACTAGCTCGCATGAGCAGTTCTTC. The chain uses TRBV12-3 or TRBV12-4 and TRBJ2-1; tentatively, D is TRBD2 (6 bases). The CDR3 runs to 13 residues. The ends were cut back, 5 bases at V and 8 bases at J, with 13 bases in the middle.

In its sample, this clonotype was seen a few times. The V and J genes are TRBV15 and TRBJ1-4; perhaps TRBD1 as D (5 bases). Between the trimmed V and J ends, which lost 0 bases and 5 bases, there was a span of 10 bases. Germline CDR1 reads LNHNV; CDR2 reads YYDKDF (reference sequence). This CDR3 region has 15 residues. The CDR3 DNA reads TGTGCCACCAGCAGAGATCGGGGCTGGAATGAAAAACTGTTTTTT. This translates into CATSRDRGWNEKLFF.

This clonotype came up once. This chain joins TRBV29-1 and TRBJ2-1, with D perhaps matching TRBD1 or TRBD2 (5 bases each). From germline, CDR1 is SQVTM and CDR2 ANQGSEA. V was trimmed by 7 bases and J by 7 bases, leaving 14 bases between them. The CDR3 is made up of 12 amino acids. The CDR3 DNA reads TGCAGCGCAAGGGGTGGCGGGAATGAGCAGTTCTTC. Protein: CSARGGGNEQFF.

This chain connects TRBV7-2 to TRBJ1-5; 8 bases are a match to TRBD1. Germline-derived CDR1 and CDR2 are SGHTA and FQGNSA. V lost 2 bases and J lost 5; bases outside the gene matches: 8. The CDR3 consists of 16 residues. The CDR3, as DNA: TGTGCCAGCAGCTTACAGGGGGCGGGAAGGCATCAGCCCCAGCATTTT. Translation: CASSLQGAGRHQPQHF. The full variable domain, completed using reference TRBV7-2 and TRBJ1-5, is GAGVSQSPSNKVTEKGKDVELRCDPISGHTALYWYRQSLGQGLEFLIYFQGNSAPDKSGLPSDRFSAERTGGSVSTLTIQRTQQEDSAVYLCASSLQGAGRHQPQHFGDGTRLSIL.

V usage is TRBV28 and J usage is TRBJ2-6; D unresolved. CDR3 size: 16 residues. Looked up from germline, CDR1 is MDHEN and CDR2 is SYDVKM. V lost 2 bases and J lost 0, with 8 bases in between. As DNA, the CDR3 is TGTGCCAGCAGTTTAGCCACTCTCTCTGGGGCCAACGTCCTGACTTTC. Amino acids: CASSLATLSGANVLTF.

This clonotype has just a few counts. The gene calls are TRBV7-8 and TRBJ2-3; 10 bases line up with TRBD2. This CDR3 is 15 amino acids long. The V gene end was trimmed by 3 bases and the J gene end by 2 bases; junction bases not matched to a gene: 2. CDR1 and CDR2 from the germline V gene are SGHVS and FQNEAQ. The CDR3 reads CASSLSGGATDTQYF. The DNA of the CDR3 is TGTGCCAGCAGCTTGAGCGGGGGGGCCACAGATACGCAGTATTTT. The whole variable domain, filled in from reference TRBV7-8 and TRBJ2-3, reads GAGVSQSPRYKVAKRGQDVALRCDPISGHVSLFWYQQALGQGPEFLTYFQNEAQLDKSGLPSDRFFAERPEGSVSTLKIQRTQQEDSAVYLCASSLSGGATDTQYFGPGTRLTVL.

There are many counts of this clonotype. The chain is built from TRBV29-1 and TRBJ2-1, with 7 bases aligning to TRBD2. J lost 3 bases, V lost 4 bases, and 6 bases had no gene match. The germline V gene has CDR1 SQVTM and CDR2 ANQGSEA. The CDR3 length is 14 residues. CDR3 nucleotides: TGCAGCGTTGCGAGGCTAGCGGTCTACAATGAGCAGTTCTTC. As protein: CSVARLAVYNEQFF.

The gene calls are TRBV5-4 and TRBJ1-1; D might be TRBD1 (5 bases). The CDR3 runs to 14 residues. Per the germline V gene, CDR1 is SGHNT and CDR2 is YYREEE (reference sequence). V gave up 6 bases and J gave up 1 base, with 13 bases separating them. The CDR3 sequence is CASKKGNENTEAFF. As DNA, the CDR3 is TGTGCCAGCAAAAAGGGGAACGAGAACACTGAAGCTTTCTTT.

The chain joins TRBV11-2 to TRBJ1-4; D remains ambiguous. Germline V CDR1 and CDR2: SGHAT, FQNNGV. This CDR3 spans 13 amino acids. V was shortened by 3 bases and J by 6 bases, with 8 bases between the two germline ends. The CDR3 loop is CASSLSGDEKLFF. Written as DNA, the CDR3 is TGTGCCAGCAGCTTGTCTGGGGATGAAAAACTGTTTTTT.